This is a list of T cell receptor beta chains from one sample in a study of blood T cell repertoires in COVID-19. Sequenced by immunoSEQ multiplex PCR; TCRdb stores in-frame clones only, minus some. The sample records roughly 50,000 clones, 70% to 90% being singletons. The sequenced sample was peripheral blood. The source is a man between 65 and 85 years old with acute or convalescent COVID-19. Each CDR3 is given with its conserved first and last residue. A D gene is named only where the DNA matches it firmly. Not every row has a clone size; where given, it reads once, few, many or a size class.

j_call clone_size d_call v_call cdr3_aa cdr3_nt
TRBJ1-1 once - TRBV6-6 CASCLRGSNTEAFF TGTGCCAGCTGCTTGCGGGGATCGAACACTGAAGCTTTCTTT
TRBJ2-7 - TRBD1 TRBV4-3 CASSHPYKGTGRGLYEQYF TGCGCCAGCAGCCATCCATACAAGGGGACAGGGAGAGGCCTCTACGAGCAGTACTTC
TRBJ2-7 few - TRBV7-2 CASSLDSNEQYF TGTGCCAGCAGCTTAGACTCCAACGAGCAGTACTTC
TRBJ2-1 - TRBD2 TRBV5-1 CASSVDLSGSNNEQFF TGCGCCAGCAGCGTGGACCTTAGCGGGAGTAACAATGAGCAGTTCTTC
TRBJ2-7 - - TRBV7-6 CASSLAGQGSIYEQYF TGTGCCAGCAGCCTAGCGGGACAGGGAAGTATCTACGAGCAGTACTTC
TRBJ1-4 - - TRBV20-1 CSASGWGANEKLFF TGCAGTGCTAGTGGATGGGGGGCTAATGAAAAACTGTTTTTT
TRBJ1-1 - - TRBV24-1 CATSDDMNTEAFF TGTGCCACCAGTGATGACATGAACACTGAAGCTTTCTTT
TRBJ2-1 - TRBD2 TRBV4-1 CASSQPPGTSGKNEQFF TGCGCCAGCAGCCAACCCCCCGGGACTAGCGGGAAGAATGAGCAGTTCTTC
TRBJ1-2 - - TRBV21-1 CASSKGRARLGYTF TGTGCCAGCAGCAAAGGGAGGGCGCGGCTTGGCTACACCTTC
TRBJ2-7 - - TRBV7-2 CASSPRYEQYF TGTGCCAGCAGCCCCCGCTACGAGCAGTACTTC
TRBJ2-3 - - TRBV6-5 CASSGLGETYVQYF TGTGCCAGCAGCGGACTTGGGGAAACATACGTGCAGTATTTT
TRBJ1-2 - - TRBV27 CASSLSGVGNYGYTF TGTGCCAGCAGTTTATCAGGGGTCGGTAACTATGGCTACACCTTC
TRBJ1-2 few - TRBV6-6 CASSPDSGYTF TGTGCCAGCAGTCCCGACAGCGGCTACACCTTC
TRBJ2-1 - TRBD2 TRBV24-1 CATSDLVGTSGMDEQFF TGTGCCACCAGTGATTTGGTAGGGACTAGCGGGATGGATGAGCAGTTCTTC
TRBJ1-4 - TRBD1 TRBV9 CASSIRQGENEKLFF TGTGCCAGCAGCATCAGACAGGGGGAAAATGAAAAACTGTTTTTT
TRBJ2-2 - - TRBV9 CASRPAGQDTGELFF TGTGCCAGCAGGCCGGCAGGGCAGGACACCGGGGAGCTGTTTTTT
TRBJ2-5 few TRBD1 TRBV24-1 CATSDPEGAQGARGETQYF TGTGCCACCAGTGACCCTGAGGGAGCACAGGGGGCGCGGGGGGAGACCCAGTACTTC
TRBJ2-5 - TRBD1 TRBV5-1 CASSLAGGQGVETQYF TGCGCCAGCAGCTTGGCCGGGGGACAGGGCGTAGAGACCCAGTACTTC
TRBJ1-5 - - TRBV19 CASSRSWVQGNQPQHF TGTGCCAGTAGTCGCAGTTGGGTGCAGGGCAATCAGCCCCAGCATTTT
TRBJ2-5 - - TRBV7-9 CASSLGGTRRETQYF TGTGCCAGCAGCTTGGGGGGAACGCGGAGGGAGACCCAGTACTTC
TRBJ2-1 few TRBD2 TRBV4-1 CASSQDLGREYNEQFF TGCGCCAGCAGCCAAGATTTGGGGCGGGAGTACAATGAGCAGTTCTTC
TRBJ1-2 - - TRBV4-2 CASSQDLAGYGYTF TGTGCCAGCAGCCAAGATCTGGCGGGGTATGGCTACACCTTC
TRBJ1-1 - TRBD1 TRBV19 CASSVKQGAGNTEAFF TGTGCCAGTAGTGTCAAACAGGGGGCTGGGAACACTGAAGCTTTCTTT
TRBJ1-5 - - TRBV19 CASNRVSNQPQHF TGTGCCAGTAACAGGGTTAGCAATCAGCCCCAGCATTTT
TRBJ2-1 - TRBD1 TRBV5-5 CASSPGTAYNEQFF TGTGCCAGCAGCCCCGGGACAGCCTACAATGAGCAGTTCTTC
TRBJ2-5 - - TRBV18 CASSPGLQETQYF TGTGCCAGCTCACCGGGCCTCCAAGAGACCCAGTACTTC
TRBJ2-5 - - TRBV5-5 CASSLGLGRETQYF TGTGCCAGCAGCTTGGGACTAGGAAGGGAGACCCAGTACTTC
TRBJ2-2 - - TRBV6-5 CASSYSSGAGTGELFF TGTGCCAGCAGTTACTCTTCAGGGGCTGGCACCGGGGAGCTGTTTTTT
TRBJ2-1 - - TRBV4-1 CASSRLPDSYNEQFF TGCGCCAGCAGCCGACTCCCGGACTCCTACAATGAGCAGTTCTTC
TRBJ2-3 - TRBD2 TRBV20-1 CSASLTSGGFTDTQYF TGCAGTGCTAGTCTTACTAGCGGGGGATTCACAGATACGCAGTATTTT
TRBJ2-1 - TRBD2 TRBV9 CASRETSGGVNDEQFF TGTGCCAGCAGGGAAACTAGCGGGGGGGTGAATGATGAGCAGTTCTTC
TRBJ2-5 - TRBD2 TRBV27 CASSSRTSGRPETQYF TGTGCCAGCAGTTCCCGGACTAGCGGGAGGCCTGAGACCCAGTACTTC
TRBJ1-5 - TRBD1 TRBV5-5 CASSRTGEVEQPQHF TGTGCCAGCAGCCGCACAGGGGAGGTGGAACAGCCCCAGCATTTT
TRBJ2-7 - - TRBV19 CASSIARVSYEQYF TGTGCCAGTAGTATAGCCAGGGTCTCCTACGAGCAGTACTTC
TRBJ2-7 - - TRBV5-6 CASSFGLSREQYF TGTGCCAGCAGCTTTGGACTCTCCCGCGAGCAGTACTTC
TRBJ2-1 - TRBD2 TRBV20-1 CSASPGLAVYNEQFF TGCAGTGCTAGTCCCGGACTAGCGGTCTACAATGAGCAGTTCTTC
TRBJ1-6 - - TRBV7-3 CASSLAGTPNSPLHF TGTGCCAGCAGCTTAGCCGGGACACCAAATTCACCCCTCCACTTT
TRBJ1-6 - TRBD1 TRBV4-3 CASSLHRGQDSPLHF TGCGCCAGCAGCCTCCACAGGGGGCAGGATTCACCCCTCCACTTT
TRBJ1-2 - TRBD1 TRBV2 CASSGDRSLHYGYTF TGTGCCAGCAGTGGGGACAGAAGCCTGCACTATGGCTACACCTTC
TRBJ2-1 - TRBD1 TRBV12-5 CASGTGQGYNEQFF TGTGCTAGTGGAACGGGACAGGGGTACAATGAGCAGTTCTTC
TRBJ1-1 - TRBD1 TRBV3-1/TRBV3-2 CASSPTGMNTEAFF TGTGCCAGCTCCCCGACAGGGATGAACACTGAAGCTTTCTTT
TRBJ2-5 - - TRBV6-2/TRBV6-3 CASSSVRGRIETQYF TGTGCCAGCAGTTCTGTACGAGGGAGAATAGAGACCCAGTACTTC
TRBJ2-1 medium-sized - TRBV27 CASSLGLYNEQFF TGTGCCAGCAGCCTTGGACTCTACAATGAGCAGTTCTTC
TRBJ1-2 - TRBD1 TRBV28 CASFSSGQGGLYGYTF TGTGCCAGCTTCTCATCCGGACAGGGTGGATTATATGGCTACACCTTC
TRBJ1-4 - - TRBV30 CAWSVLRVTNEKLFF TGTGCCTGGAGTGTACTCCGGGTAACTAATGAAAAACTGTTTTTT
TRBJ1-1 - TRBD1 TRBV15 CATSRGGDSTEAFF TGTGCCACCAGCAGAGGCGGGGACAGCACTGAAGCTTTCTTT
TRBJ1-5 - - TRBV19 CASSPRGVGSNQPQHF TGTGCCAGTAGCCCCCGGGGGGTCGGTAGCAATCAGCCCCAGCATTTT
TRBJ2-7 few - TRBV18 CASSPPSAGSEEQYF TGTGCCAGCTCACCCCCATCGGCGGGATCTGAGGAGCAGTACTTC
TRBJ1-1 - - TRBV28 CATNSHLADTEAFF TGTGCCACCAACTCTCACTTAGCGGACACTGAAGCTTTCTTT